This entry concerns a single T cell receptor (beta chain). No antigen is known for it. This sample stems from a study of tumor-infiltrating lymphocytes in primary liver carcinoma. Broader study findings: It was observed that only about 7.5-24% of the top clones appeared in every one of the five tumor regions.

Unsorted bulk tissue of roughly 18-32 mg yielded co-extracted RNA and DNA. Starting material of roughly 550 ng total RNA yielded TCR beta cDNA via a constant-region primer. Nested multiplex PCR, run for three rounds with slightly modified ARM-PCR, yielded TCR beta libraries. One entry per CDR3 protein results from TCRdb running MiXCR on the multiplex PCR reads. The profile shows 90,000 to 110,000 distinct CDR3 sequences, roughly 80% of them singletons. This TCR was recovered from a man in his forties or fifties with primary liver carcinoma and hepatitis B virus infection. Sequencing was performed on liver tumor tissue from sampling region 3. Subset indicated: tumor region T3, left-lateral pole.

CDR3 in amino acids: CARETGLTDTQYF. For the CDR3, the DNA is TGTGCCAGGGAGACAGGTCTAACAGATACGCAGTATTTT. The rearrangement links TRBV2 to TRBJ2-3; perhaps TRBD1 as D (6 bases). In germline, CDR1 is SNHLY, CDR2 FYNNEI. The V and J ends lost 9 bases and 3 bases respectively, with 13 bases between them. The CDR3 is made up of 13 amino acids.